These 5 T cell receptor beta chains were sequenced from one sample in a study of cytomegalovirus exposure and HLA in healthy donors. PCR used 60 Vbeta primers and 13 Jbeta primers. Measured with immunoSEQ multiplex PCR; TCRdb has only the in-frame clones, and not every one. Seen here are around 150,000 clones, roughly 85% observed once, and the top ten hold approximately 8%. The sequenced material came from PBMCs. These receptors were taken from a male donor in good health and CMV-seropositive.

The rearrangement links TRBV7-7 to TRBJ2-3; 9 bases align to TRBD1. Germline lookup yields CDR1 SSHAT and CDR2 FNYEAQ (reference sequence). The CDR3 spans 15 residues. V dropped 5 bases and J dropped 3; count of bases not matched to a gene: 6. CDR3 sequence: CASSPGQGVTDTQYF. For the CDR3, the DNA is TGTGCCAGCAGCCCGGGACAGGGTGTGACAGATACGCAGTATTTT.

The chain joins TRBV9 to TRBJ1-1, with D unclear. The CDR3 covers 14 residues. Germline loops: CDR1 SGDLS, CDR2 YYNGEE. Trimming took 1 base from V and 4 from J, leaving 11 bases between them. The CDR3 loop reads CASSVLGSGTEAFF. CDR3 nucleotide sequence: TGTGCCAGCAGCGTACTGGGTTCGGGCACTGAAGCTTTCTTT.

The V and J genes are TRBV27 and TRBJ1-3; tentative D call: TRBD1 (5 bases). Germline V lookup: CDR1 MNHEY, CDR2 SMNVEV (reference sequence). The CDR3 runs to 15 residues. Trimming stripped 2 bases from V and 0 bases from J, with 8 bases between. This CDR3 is CASSLTGHSGNTIYF. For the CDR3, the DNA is TGTGCCAGCAGTTTAACAGGCCACTCTGGAAACACCATATATTTT.

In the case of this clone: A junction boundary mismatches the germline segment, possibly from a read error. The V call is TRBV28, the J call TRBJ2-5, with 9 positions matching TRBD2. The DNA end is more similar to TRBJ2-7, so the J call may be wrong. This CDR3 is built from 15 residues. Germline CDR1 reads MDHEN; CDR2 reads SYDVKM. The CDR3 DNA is TGTGCCAGCAGTTCCCCCGGGACTAGCTCCCACGAGCAGTACTTC. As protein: CASSSPGTSSHEQYF.

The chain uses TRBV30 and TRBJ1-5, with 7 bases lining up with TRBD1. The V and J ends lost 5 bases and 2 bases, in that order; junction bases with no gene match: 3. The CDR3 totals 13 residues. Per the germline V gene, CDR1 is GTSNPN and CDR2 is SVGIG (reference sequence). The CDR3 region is CAWDTGGNQPQHF. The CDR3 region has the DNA TGTGCCTGGGACACAGGGGGCAATCAGCCCCAGCATTTT.